The 24 T cell receptor beta chains given below trace back to one sample, sequenced in a study of T cell changes during pregnancy in multiple sclerosis. The table came from immunoSEQ multiplex PCR; TCRdb's copy has only in-frame clones and leaves some out. This sample yields tens of thousands of clones, of which 93% are seen a single time; roughly 4% belongs to the top ten. The sample here was CD8+ T cells from peripheral blood mononuclear cells, taken after pregnancy. These receptors were taken from a female donor with multiple sclerosis, enrolled in a pregnancy study.

The chain carries TRBV7-9 and TRBJ2-3; 9 bases line up with TRBD2. V trimming: 4 bases; J trimming: 3 bases; junction bases outside the gene matches: 5. The CDR3 totals 15 residues. Germline CDR1 is SEHNR and CDR2 is FQNEAQ (reference sequence). The CDR3 region is CASSSSGEDTDTQYF. DNA of the CDR3: TGTGCCAGCAGCTCTAGCGGGGAGGATACAGATACGCAGTATTTT.

The V and J genes are TRBV4-1 and TRBJ1-6; 8 positions agree with TRBD1. V was pared by 1 base and J by 16 bases, with 6 bases of the junction left unmatched. Per the germline V gene, CDR1 is MGHRA and CDR2 is YSYEKL. The CDR3 runs 13 residues. The CDR3 DNA is TGCGCCAGCAGCCAAGGACAGGGGAGCGAACTCCACTTT. This sequence encodes CASSQGQGSELHF.

This clone turned up a few times. This chain connects TRBV9 to TRBJ1-1; D is undetermined. The CDR3 loop spans 13 amino acids. CDR1 SGDLS and CDR2 YYNGEE come from the germline V gene. V gave up 4 bases and J gave up 1 base, with 8 bases separating them. The CDR3 sequence is CASSRSGNTEAFF. CDR3 bases: TGTGCCAGCAGCAGGTCGGGGAACACTGAAGCTTTCTTT.

This clone is medium-sized (0.01 to 0.1%) by share. V usage is TRBV9 and J usage is TRBJ2-1, with D perhaps matching TRBD1 (5 bases). With 2 bases removed from V and 7 bases from J, the gap between germline ends came to 10 bases. Germline V gene data show CDR1 as SGDLS and CDR2 as YYNGEE. The CDR3 loop spans 13 amino acids. This CDR3 reads CASSVTYRNEQFF. The CDR3, as DNA: TGTGCCAGCAGCGTTACTTACAGGAATGAGCAGTTCTTC.

This clone appeared once. The CDR3 coding sequence is TGTGCCAGCAGCCAAACAGGCGCTTACTATGGCTACACCTTC. Encoded protein: CASSQTGAYYGYTF. This chain links TRBV13 with TRBJ1-2; D is perhaps TRBD1 (5 bases). Trimming left V 5 bases short and J 3 bases short, with 13 bases between. CDR3 length equals 14 residues. The germline gives CDR1 PRHDT, CDR2 FYEKMQ (reference sequence).

The chain uses TRBV28 and TRBJ2-7; no firm D call. CDR3 length: 13 amino acids. Trimming cost V 4 bases and J 5 bases, with 12 bases left between them. Per germline, CDR1 MDHEN and CDR2 SYDVKM. CDR3 DNA sequence: TGTGCCAGCAGTTCTCACCCCCGCGACGAGCAGTACTTC. Translation: CASSSHPRDEQYF.

The V gene is TRBV2, the J gene TRBJ1-6, with D perhaps TRBD1 (5 bases). Trimming pared 6 bases from V and 0 bases from J, leaving 9 bases between. This CDR3 region has 15 residues. Germline V gives CDR1 SNHLY, CDR2 FYNNEI. The chain's CDR3 is CASSTDSSYNSPLHF. The CDR3 DNA follows: TGTGCCAGCAGCACCGACAGCTCCTATAATTCACCCCTCCACTTT.

This clone was found a few times. The chain is built from TRBV7-8 and TRBJ2-7, with TRBD1 as a possible D gene (6 bases). Germline CDR1 and CDR2: SGHVS and FQNEAQ. CDR3 length: 11 residues. The V end was cut by 4 bases, the J end by 6 bases, with 7 bases between. CDR3 protein: CASSSTGEQYF. CDR3 in DNA: TGTGCCAGCAGCTCGACAGGCGAGCAGTACTTC.

The V and J genes are TRBV18 and TRBJ2-5; weak D call: TRBD2 (6 bases). The CDR3 is made up of 15 amino acids. Germline V gene data show CDR1 as KGHSH and CDR2 as LQKENI. Trimming stripped 3 bases from V and 5 bases from J, with 16 bases between. In DNA, the CDR3 is TGTGCCAGCTCACCTTCGACAGTCGCGGGGGAGACCCAGTACTTC. Encoded protein: CASSPSTVAGETQYF.

CDR3 protein: CAISEPDQGTSSYEQYF. CDR3 nucleotide sequence: TGTGCCATCAGTGAGCCCGACCAGGGAACGTCTAGCTACGAGCAGTACTTC. The chain links TRBV10-3 to TRBJ2-7; D is possibly TRBD1 (5 bases). V lost 2 bases, J lost 3 bases, and 20 bases lay in between. This CDR3 comprises 17 residues. CDR1 is ENHRY, CDR2 SYGVKD, per germline.

The chain links TRBV6-5 to TRBJ1-2, with a weak D call TRBD1 (6 bases). CDR3 length: 16 amino acids. CDR1 MNHEY and CDR2 SVGAGI come from the germline V gene. The V and J ends lost 2 bases and 8 bases respectively, with 21 bases between them. This CDR3 reads CASSYALVGALLGYTF. CDR3 bases: TGTGCCAGCAGTTACGCACTCGTGGGGGCGCTCCTAGGCTACACCTTC.

This chain connects TRBV6-5 to TRBJ2-1, with 7 positions matching TRBD2. In germline, CDR1 is MNHEY, CDR2 SVGAGI. The CDR3 contains 15 residues. Trimming at V came to 6 bases and at J to 3 bases, leaving 8 bases not matched to a gene. The CDR3, as DNA: TGTGCCAGCAGCCCGGGACTAAAAAACTACAATGAGCAGTTCTTC. Amino acid sequence: CASSPGLKNYNEQFF.

The chain links TRBV28 to TRBJ2-1, with TRBD2 matching 8 bases. The CDR3 extends over 13 amino acids. The germline CDR1 and CDR2 sequences are MDHEN and SYDVKM. The trim removed 5 bases at V and 7 bases at J, leaving 4 bases unmatched. In DNA form, the CDR3 reads TGTGCCAGCAGTCCGGGAGGGAGGAATGAGCAGTTCTTC. Translation: CASSPGGRNEQFF.

This chain joins TRBV5-4 and TRBJ2-5; D may be TRBD2 (6 bases). The CDR3 consists of 16 residues. The V end was cut by 3 bases, the J end by 5 bases, with 20 bases between. The germline V gene has CDR1 SGHNT and CDR2 YYREEE (reference sequence). The CDR3 coding sequence is TGTGCCAGCAGCTCGGGGGAGAGCGCCCCCCCCGAGACCCAGTACTTC. It codes for CASSSGESAPPETQYF.

In this sample, this clone turned up once. This chain links TRBV27 with TRBJ2-6; 7 bases are a match to TRBD1. This CDR3 region has 19 residues. Germline assignment: CDR1 MNHEY and CDR2 SMNVEV (reference sequence). V shed 0 bases and J 0 bases; nucleotides not matched to a gene: 8. CDR3 sequence reads: CASSLSGDRLLSGANVLTF. Written as DNA, the CDR3 is TGTGCCAGCAGTTTATCAGGGGACAGACTTCTCTCTGGGGCCAACGTCCTGACTTTC.

The chain recombines TRBV6-6 with TRBJ2-5; D gene unclear. From germline, CDR1 is MNHNY and CDR2 SVGAGI (reference sequence). This CDR3 is built from 14 residues. V lost 5 bases and J 0 bases, leaving 10 bases between the germline ends. The CDR3 bases are TGTGCCAGCAGTCCCTCGGTCTACCAAGAGACCCAGTACTTC. Translating it yields CASSPSVYQETQYF.

The CDR3 bases are TGTGCCAGCAGTTTAATACGCGGGGGTCCCTCCTACAATGAGCAGTTCTTC. Its protein product is CASSLIRGGPSYNEQFF. The V call is TRBV27, the J call TRBJ2-1, with TRBD2 identical over 7 bases. Per germline, CDR1 MNHEY and CDR2 SMNVEV (reference sequence). J lost 0 bases, V lost 2 bases, and 7 bases had no gene match. The CDR3 has 17 residues.

V and J are TRBV27 and TRBJ2-7, with D unclear. The CDR3 runs to 14 residues. From germline, CDR1 is MNHEY and CDR2 SMNVEV (reference sequence). The germline V and J ends were trimmed by 3 bases and 0 bases, with 9 bases remaining between them. The CDR3 is CASSFGGSSYEQYF. In nucleotides, the CDR3 is TGTGCCAGCAGTTTTGGTGGCAGCTCCTACGAGCAGTACTTC.

The chain couples TRBV27 to TRBJ2-3; D not resolved. Germline V gives CDR1 MNHEY, CDR2 SMNVEV (reference sequence). V lost 3 bases to trimming and J lost 6 bases, with 16 bases between them. The CDR3 is 15 amino acids. In nucleotides, the CDR3 is TGTGCCAGCAGTTTTATACCCCTAGTAGGCGATACGCAGTATTTT. Its protein is CASSFIPLVGDTQYF.

On this clone itself: The junction departs from the called germline gene at one end, perhaps through a read error. This rearrangement joins TRBV6-6 to TRBJ2-7, with 7 bases aligning to TRBD2. This CDR3 has 13 residues. Germline assignment: CDR1 MNHNY and CDR2 SVGAGI (reference sequence). The CDR3 protein is CASSSYPLTSQYF. The CDR3 region has the DNA TGTGCCAGCAGTTCCTACCCCCTGACTAGCCAGTATTTC.

V is TRBV6-6 and J is TRBJ2-3; maybe TRBD1 (6 bases). V dropped 6 bases and J dropped 0 bases, with 16 bases sitting between them. The V gene's germline CDR1 is MNHNY and CDR2 SVGAGI (reference sequence). The CDR3 is made up of 16 amino acids. CDR3 bases: TGTGCCAGCAGGAACAGGGAACAATCTAGCACAGATACGCAGTATTTT. Translating it yields CASRNREQSSTDTQYF.

The chain carries TRBV27 and TRBJ1-4, with TRBD1 matching 7 bases. V was pared by 5 bases and J by 6 bases, with 6 bases of the junction left unmatched. This CDR3 comprises 14 residues. The V gene's germline CDR1 is MNHEY and CDR2 SMNVEV (reference sequence). CDR3 region: CASSPGQRYEKLFF. Here the CDR3 DNA reads TGTGCCAGCAGTCCGGGACAGCGTTATGAAAAACTGTTTTTT.

This chain uses TRBV9 with TRBJ1-1; the D is unclear. This CDR3 region has 14 residues. Germline lookup yields CDR1 SGDLS and CDR2 YYNGEE. The V gene lost 3 bases and the J gene lost 6 bases, with 15 bases spanning the gap. The chain's CDR3 is CASSDEGLGAEAFF. In DNA form, the CDR3 reads TGTGCCAGCAGCGACGAAGGCCTCGGGGCTGAAGCTTTCTTT.

The chain carries TRBV29-1 and TRBJ2-2, with a tentative D call TRBD1 (6 bases). Germline CDR1 and CDR2: SQVTM and ANQGSEA. Trimming cost V 2 bases and J 3 bases, with 16 bases left between them. CDR3 length equals 16 residues. The CDR3 loop reads CSVEHDTGLDTGELFF. The CDR3 nucleotides read TGCAGCGTTGAACACGACACAGGGTTGGACACCGGGGAGCTGTTTTTT.